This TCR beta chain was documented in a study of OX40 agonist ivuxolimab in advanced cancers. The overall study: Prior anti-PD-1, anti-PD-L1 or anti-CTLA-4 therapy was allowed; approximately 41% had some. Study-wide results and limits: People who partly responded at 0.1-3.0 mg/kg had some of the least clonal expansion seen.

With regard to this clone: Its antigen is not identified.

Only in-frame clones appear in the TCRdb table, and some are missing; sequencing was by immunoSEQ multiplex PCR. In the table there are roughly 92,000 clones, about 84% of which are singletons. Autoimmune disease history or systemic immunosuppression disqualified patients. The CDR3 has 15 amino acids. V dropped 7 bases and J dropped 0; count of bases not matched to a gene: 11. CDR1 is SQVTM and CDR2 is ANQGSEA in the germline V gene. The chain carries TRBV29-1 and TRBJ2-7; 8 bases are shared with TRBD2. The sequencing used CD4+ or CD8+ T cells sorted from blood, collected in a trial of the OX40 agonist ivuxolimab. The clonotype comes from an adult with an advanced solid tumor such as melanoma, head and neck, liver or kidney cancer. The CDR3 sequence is CSAPQAGAFSYEQYF. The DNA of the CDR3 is TGCAGCGCCCCCCAAGCGGGAGCCTTCTCCTACGAGCAGTACTTC.